The 9 T cell receptor beta chains in this list originate from one sample, sequenced in a study of shared clonotypes between healthy human individuals. Sequencing was performed with immunoSEQ multiplex PCR; in TCRdb, only in-frame clones are kept and a portion is missing. The sample has 550,000 to 800,000 clones; 80% to 95% are singletons. The sample comprised memory CD8+ T cells from PBMCs. Documented subset: CD45RO+ cells pooled with CCR7-negative TemRA cells. These TCRs come from a man between 18 and 29 years old in good health. Some clones in this sample may be carry-over from other donors' samples.

This chain connects TRBV19 to TRBJ2-7; TRBD1 agrees at 8 bases. The V and J ends lost 6 bases and 3 bases, in that order; junction bases with no gene match: 7. From germline, CDR1 is LNHDA and CDR2 SQIVND (reference sequence). The CDR3 contains 14 residues. The DNA for the CDR3 is TGTGCCAGTAGACCGACAGGGGCCTTCTACGAGCAGTACTTC. Translation: CASRPTGAFYEQYF.

This sequence joins TRBV4-1 and TRBJ2-3, with TRBD2 matching over 9 bases. CDR3 length equals 13 residues. V was pared by 7 bases and J by 4 bases, with 3 bases of the junction left unmatched. Per germline, CDR1 MGHRA and CDR2 YSYEKL. This CDR3 is CASTGLAADTQYF. In nucleotides, the CDR3 is TGCGCCAGCACGGGACTAGCTGCAGATACGCAGTATTTT.

This clone was found a few times. CDR3 nucleotides: TGTGCCAGCAGCCCGCGGGAAAGCTACAATGAGCAGTTCTTC. Protein: CASSPRESYNEQFF. V gene TRBV7-9 combines with J gene TRBJ2-1, with D perhaps TRBD2 (6 bases). This CDR3 region has 14 residues. The V end was cut by 5 bases, the J end by 3 bases, with 11 bases between. Germline CDR1 SEHNR, CDR2 FQNEAQ (reference sequence).

The CDR3 coding sequence is TGTGCCTGGAGTGACCTCTCTGTTAACACAGATACGCAGTATTTT. Its translation: CAWSDLSVNTDTQYF. The chain recombines TRBV30 with TRBJ2-3, with unresolved D. From germline, CDR1 is GTSNPN and CDR2 SVGIG (reference sequence). This CDR3 is 15 amino acids long. V shed 1 base and J shed 2 bases, with 13 bases lying between them.

The chain couples TRBV7-8 to TRBJ2-3; TRBD1 is a possible D gene (6 bases). With 7 bases removed from V and 2 bases from J, the gap between germline ends came to 19 bases. CDR3 length: 16 residues. Germline CDR1 reads SGHVS; CDR2 reads FQNEAQ. The CDR3: CASNEPSQGPTDTQYF. CDR3 in DNA: TGTGCCAGCAATGAGCCGTCACAGGGCCCCACAGATACGCAGTATTTT.

The chain employs TRBV6-5 and TRBJ2-7; D might be TRBD2 (6 bases). V lost 0 bases to trimming and J lost 7 bases, with 16 bases between them. The CDR3 loop spans 15 amino acids. Germline CDR1 and CDR2: MNHEY and SVGAGI. CDR3: CASSYSGGPWWEQYF. CDR3 coding DNA: TGTGCCAGCAGTTACTCCGGAGGGCCTTGGTGGGAGCAGTACTTC.

The chain recombines TRBV11-2 with TRBJ2-5; D gene unclear. The CDR3 spans 15 residues. CDR1 and CDR2 from the germline V gene are SGHAT and FQNNGV. Deletions cut 9 bases from V and 5 bases from J, with 22 bases between. In nucleotides, the CDR3 is TGTGCCAGTAACTCGGTGTCGGGTGCATGGGAGACCCAGTACTTC. Protein: CASNSVSGAWETQYF.

The rearrangement links TRBV7-7 to TRBJ2-1; possibly TRBD1 for D (6 bases). The CDR3 spans 16 residues. The ends were cut back, 0 bases at V and 4 bases at J, with 13 bases in the middle. The V gene's germline CDR1 is SSHAT and CDR2 FNYEAQ (reference sequence). The CDR3 DNA is TGTGCCAGCAGCTTAGCGAGGGTCGGACAGTACAATGAGCAGTTCTTC. Protein product: CASSLARVGQYNEQFF.

V is TRBV9 and J is TRBJ2-5, with 11 bases aligning to TRBD1. Germline loops: CDR1 SGDLS, CDR2 YYNGEE. The CDR3 length is 16 residues. J was trimmed by 5 bases and V by 0 bases; bases with no gene match: 6. CDR3 region: CASSVEGQGARETQYF. DNA of the CDR3: TGTGCCAGCAGCGTAGAAGGACAGGGGGCACGGGAGACCCAGTACTTC.